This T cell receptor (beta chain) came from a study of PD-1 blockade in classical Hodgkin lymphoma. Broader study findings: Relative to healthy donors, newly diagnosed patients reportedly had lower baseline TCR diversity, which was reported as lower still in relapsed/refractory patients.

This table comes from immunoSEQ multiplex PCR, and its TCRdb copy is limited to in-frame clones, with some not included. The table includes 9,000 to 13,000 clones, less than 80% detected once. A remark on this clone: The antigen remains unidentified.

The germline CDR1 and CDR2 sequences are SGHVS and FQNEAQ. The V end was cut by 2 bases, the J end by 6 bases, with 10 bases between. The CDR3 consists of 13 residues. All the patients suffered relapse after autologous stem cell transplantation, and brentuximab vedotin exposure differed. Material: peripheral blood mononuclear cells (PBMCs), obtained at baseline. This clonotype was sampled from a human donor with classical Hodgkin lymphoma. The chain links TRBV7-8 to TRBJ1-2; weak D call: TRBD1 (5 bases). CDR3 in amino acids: CASSLLRVHGYTF. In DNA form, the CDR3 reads TGTGCCAGCAGCTTACTCAGGGTCCATGGCTACACCTTC.